The clone carrying this T cell receptor beta chain was recorded at least ten times. Its target is not known. Germline CDR1 reads MNHEY; CDR2 reads SVGEGT. The CDR3 covers 12 residues. Trimming removed 6 bases from V and 8 bases from J, with 13 bases in between. This sample is part of a study of T cell repertoires in cytomegalovirus infection. About the research overall: Public TCR beta signatures marked donors with CMV infection and the matching HLA.

Broader study findings: Summed public TCR beta family frequency identified CMV carriers bearing the relevant HLA. Clonotypes of TCR beta that were HLA-C-restricted and CMV-specific dominated the ex vivo response.

TCRdb reprocessed the reads with MiXCR, giving one entry per CDR3 protein. This sample has about 250,000 distinct CDR3 sequences, with 9% to 15% found just once. The V gene is TRBV6-2 or TRBV6-3, the J gene TRBJ1-2; no reliable D call. The source material was PBMCs. This TCR was recovered from a human donor in good health (CMV status not recorded). Some clones in this sample may be carry-over from other donors' samples. The CDR3 region has the DNA TGTGCCAGCAGACTGGGGTCTCGGGGCTACACCTTC. This encodes CASRLGSRGYTF.